A single TCR beta chain is shown here with its context. The repertoire was sequenced with immunoSEQ multiplex PCR; TCRdb's copy has only in-frame clones and lacks some. The sample shows 250,000 or so clones, 89% of them seen only once. This entry belongs to a study of blood T cell repertoires in COVID-19. Per the germline V gene, CDR1 is SGHVS and CDR2 is FQNEAQ. This CDR3 has 15 amino acids. V lost 1 base to trimming and J lost 2 bases, with 11 bases between them. The rearrangement uses TRBV7-8 and TRBJ1-1, with no clear D. This sequence was found in a woman in her thirties or forties who had recovered from COVID-19. The sequenced material came from peripheral blood. The CDR3: CASSLVVRGNTEAFF. In DNA, the CDR3 is TGTGCCAGCAGCTTAGTCGTTCGTGGCAACACTGAAGCTTTCTTT.